This entry describes one TCR beta chain. Here immunoSEQ multiplex PCR was the method, and the copy in TCRdb shows in-frame clones only, minus some. The sample comprises roughly 150,000 clones, over 90% of which are singletons, and roughly 2.3% rests with the top ten. V gave up 2 bases and J gave up 7 bases, with 5 bases separating them. The CDR3 has 11 residues. Germline V gene data show CDR1 as ENHRY and CDR2 as SYGVKD. This sample stems from a study of control samples from healthy donors and cancer patients. The TCR comes from a man aged 45 to 65 in good health. What was sequenced was blood. This chain links TRBV10-3 with TRBJ1-1; unclear D gene. The CDR3 region is CAISEEGEAFF. The CDR3 DNA follows: TGTGCCATCAGTGAGGAGGGTGAAGCTTTCTTT.